Sequencing of this T cell receptor beta chain was carried out in a study of blood T cell repertoires in COVID-19. Study context: The study drew acute and convalescent COVID-19 samples from the United States, Italy and Spain. In each case, the material was cDNA or gDNA derived from T cells, B-cell-depleted T cells, or PBMCs.

Germline-derived CDR1 and CDR2 are SGHTA and FQGTGA. The CDR3 is 13 amino acids. Trimming removed 4 bases at V and 7 bases at J, with 11 bases between. In the original workflow: How many nucleated cells were present was estimated from reference gene primer amplification. Profiled with immunoSEQ multiplex PCR; TCRdb holds only in-frame clones, not every one. V and J calls and clone size are given by that table; D and trimming were obtained from the DNA. The sample contains approximately 350,000 clones, approximately 86% of which appear only once. It was during active infection that Seattle patients were enrolled and then longitudinally followed. Only one count was recorded for this clone.

Sequencing was carried out using peripheral blood. The receptor was isolated from a woman aged 55-69 years with COVID-19, enrolled during active disease. The gene calls are TRBV7-3 and TRBJ2-1; tentative D call: TRBD1 (6 bases). As DNA, the CDR3 is TGTGCCAGCAGCTCCATACAGGGTAATGAGCAGTTCTTC. Protein product: CASSSIQGNEQFF. Combining the CDR3 with reference TRBV7-3 and TRBJ2-1 gives the whole variable domain GAGVSQTPSNKVTEKGKYVELRCDPISGHTALYWYRQSLGQGPEFLIYFQGTGAADDSGLPNDRFFAVRPEGSVSTLKIQRTERGDSAVYLCASSSIQGNEQFFGPGTRLTVL.